This T cell receptor beta chain originates from a study of cytomegalovirus exposure and HLA in healthy donors. Study-level points and caveats: Apart from CMV serostatus, no immune exposure information was available. The study labeled 150 or so TCR beta chains cytomegalovirus-associated.

As to this clone: Its target is not known.

PCR involved 60 Vbeta and 13 Jbeta primers. Profiling relied on immunoSEQ multiplex PCR, and the TCRdb table lists in-frame clones only, not all of them. The table lists about 130,000 clones, roughly 80% of them singletons, with 1.5% in the top ten. Germline V gene sequence: CDR1 ENHRY, CDR2 SYGVKD. The CDR3 runs to 15 residues. Trimming took 4 bases from V and 8 from J; bases not matched to a gene: 10. The chain employs TRBV10-3 and TRBJ1-3; 8 bases fit TRBD1. The clonotype was recovered from a man between 40 and 49 years old in good health and CMV-seronegative. Material for sequencing was PBMCs. The CDR3 DNA is TGTGCCATCAGTGGCCCCTTGGACAGGGTGGACACCATATATTTT. It yields the protein CAISGPLDRVDTIYF.